Below are 10 T cell receptor beta chains sequenced from a single sample in a study of blood T cell repertoires in COVID-19. TCRdb's copy holds only in-frame clones and misses some; the assay was immunoSEQ multiplex PCR. The repertoire consists of approximately 430,000 clones, with 70% to 90% occurring once and the leading ten covering 1.4%. Sequencing used peripheral blood. The receptors derive from a woman in her twenties or thirties with active or convalescent COVID-19.

The rearrangement links TRBV6-1 to TRBJ2-7; D gene uncertain. V was trimmed by 0 bases and J by 8 bases, leaving 8 bases between them. The CDR3 is made up of 12 amino acids. Germline CDR1 is MNHNS and CDR2 is SASEGT. The CDR3 DNA reads as TGTGCCAGCAGTGAAGCGCTAGAGCAGCAGTACTTC. Residues: CASSEALEQQYF.

The genes are TRBV7-9 and TRBJ1-1, with 7 positions matching TRBD1. Germline loops: CDR1 SEHNR, CDR2 FQNEAQ (reference sequence). V shed 5 bases and J 1 base; nucleotides not matched to a gene: 13. The CDR3 totals 17 residues. CDR3 nucleotides: TGTGCCAGCAGCCCGAGACGAGGACAGGAAAAGAACACTGAAGCTTTCTTT. It codes for CASSPRRGQEKNTEAFF. The entire variable domain, with the rest obtained from reference TRBV7-9 and TRBJ1-1, is as follows: DTGVSQNPRHKITKRGQNVTFRCDPISEHNRLYWYRQTLGQGPEFLTYFQNEAQLEKSRLLSDRFSAERPKGSFSTLEIQRTEQGDSAMYLCASSPRRGQEKNTEAFFGQGTRLTVV.

This sequence joins TRBV19 and TRBJ1-5, with D uncertain. The CDR3 consists of 14 residues. The germline V gene has CDR1 LNHDA and CDR2 SQIVND (reference sequence). V lost 8 bases, J lost 0 bases, and 11 bases lay in between. The CDR3 is CASAAGYSNQPQHF. For the CDR3, the DNA is TGTGCCAGTGCCGCGGGGTATAGCAATCAGCCCCAGCATTTT.

J is TRBJ1-4 and V is TRBV15, with no clear D. The V gene lost 1 base and the J gene lost 8 bases, with 14 bases spanning the gap. Germline V gene data show CDR1 as LNHNV and CDR2 as YYDKDF (reference sequence). The CDR3 runs 15 residues. The CDR3 DNA reads as TGTGCCACCAGCAGAGCGAGTATTCGTAACGAAAAACTGTTTTTT. Its translation is CATSRASIRNEKLFF.

This clone was seen once. The chain carries TRBV4-1 and TRBJ1-1, with TRBD1 matching 10 bases. V shed 0 bases, J shed 2 bases, and the junction held 3 bases outside the gene matches. The CDR3 length is 16 residues. Per germline, CDR1 MGHRA and CDR2 YSYEKL. The CDR3 sequence: CASSQERTGGNTEAFF. The CDR3 bases are TGCGCCAGCAGCCAAGAAAGGACAGGGGGAAACACTGAAGCTTTCTTT.

The chain combines TRBV11-2 with TRBJ1-2, with D perhaps matching TRBD1 (5 bases). This CDR3 is 14 amino acids long. The germline gives CDR1 SGHAT, CDR2 FQNNGV. V lost 5 bases and J lost 6, with 16 bases in between. The chain's CDR3 is CASSPRSGGDGYTF. CDR3 in DNA: TGTGCCAGCAGCCCCAGGTCGGGGGGTGATGGCTACACCTTC.

This chain joins TRBV5-4 and TRBJ2-5, with D tentatively TRBD1 (6 bases). CDR1 is SGHNT and CDR2 is YYREEE in the germline V gene (reference sequence). The CDR3 runs 15 residues. V lost 0 bases and J lost 2, with 11 bases in between. The CDR3 protein is CASSLGHREQETQYF. Here the CDR3 DNA reads TGTGCCAGCAGCTTGGGTCACAGGGAACAAGAGACCCAGTACTTC.

This chain uses TRBV27 with TRBJ2-7, with a tentative D call TRBD1 (6 bases). The CDR3 loop spans 14 amino acids. Trimming took 3 bases from V and 5 from J, leaving 14 bases between them. Germline CDR1 and CDR2: MNHEY and SMNVEV (reference sequence). The CDR3 reads CASSFGTSDHEQYF. The CDR3 DNA is TGTGCCAGCAGTTTCGGGACATCGGACCACGAGCAGTACTTC.

The V and J genes are TRBV6-5 and TRBJ2-7; tentatively, D is TRBD2 (6 bases). The length of the CDR3 is 14 residues. Germline lookup yields CDR1 MNHEY and CDR2 SVGAGI. The germline V and J ends were trimmed by 2 bases and 7 bases, with 15 bases remaining between them. This CDR3 is CASSYTSAGREQYF. CDR3 nucleotides: TGTGCCAGCAGTTACACGTCCGCAGGGAGGGAGCAGTACTTC.

V gene TRBV19 combines with J gene TRBJ1-1, with D possibly being TRBD1 (5 bases). From germline, CDR1 is LNHDA and CDR2 SQIVND (reference sequence). Trimming took 3 bases from V and 3 from J, leaving 14 bases between them. CDR3 length: 15 residues. The CDR3 spells CASSIMQGIDTEAFF. CDR3 coding DNA: TGTGCCAGTAGTATTATGCAGGGAATCGACACTGAAGCTTTCTTT.